This entry lists 20 T cell receptor beta chains sequenced from one sample in a study of PD-1 blockade in mismatch repair-deficient tumors. Method: immunoSEQ multiplex PCR; TCRdb's copy keeps in-frame clones and lacks some. The sample records under 150,000 clones, 88% being singletons. The input for sequencing was peripheral blood, taken 72 weeks after starting pembrolizumab. The receptors shown here come from an adult with mismatch repair-deficient cancer.

This rearrangement joins TRBV6-5 to TRBJ2-1, with 7 bases fitting TRBD1. This CDR3 has 15 residues. V lost 0 bases, J lost 5 bases, and 4 bases stayed unmatched. In germline, CDR1 is MNHEY, CDR2 SVGAGI. CDR3 in DNA: TGTGCCAGCAGTTACTCGATAACAGGGGACAATGAGCAGTTCTTC. It is translated as CASSYSITGDNEQFF.

The chain has TRBV30 and TRBJ2-3; 8 nucleotides line up with TRBD2. The ends lost 4 bases at V and 3 bases at J; junction bases unmatched: 9. There are 15 residues in the CDR3. The germline gives CDR1 GTSNPN, CDR2 SVGIG (reference sequence). In nucleotides, the CDR3 is TGTGCCTGGACCCCGGGGGGGGGCGCGACAGATACGCAGTATTTT. Residues: CAWTPGGGATDTQYF.

The rearrangement links TRBV28 to TRBJ2-7; 9 positions match TRBD2. This CDR3 region has 14 residues. Germline V gene lookup returns CDR1 MDHEN and CDR2 SYDVKM. Trimming took 7 bases from V and 2 from J; bases not matched to a gene: 6. This CDR3 reads CASTLAGLPYEQYF. As DNA, the CDR3 is TGTGCCAGCACCCTAGCGGGGTTACCCTACGAGCAGTACTTC.

In the case of this clone: One junction end disagrees with the germline gene, perhaps due to a read error. V gene TRBV6-1 combines with J gene TRBJ2-7; D may be TRBD1 (6 bases). The CDR3 has 13 residues. Germline-derived CDR1 and CDR2 are MNHNS and SASEGT. In nucleotides, the CDR3 is TGTGCCAGCAGTGAAGCGGGGCGGACAGCCCGAATCTTC. This sequence encodes CASSEAGRTARIF.

This clone has just one count. J is TRBJ2-5 and V is TRBV10-1; 7 nucleotides align to TRBD2. J was trimmed by 0 bases and V by 6 bases; bases with no gene match: 4. The CDR3 consists of 14 residues. Germline CDR1 reads WNHNN; CDR2 reads SYGVQD (reference sequence). The CDR3 loop reads CASSAGGNQETQYF. CDR3 sequence (DNA): TGCGCCAGCAGCGCCGGGGGGAACCAAGAGACCCAGTACTTC.

The chain links TRBV11-2 to TRBJ2-7, with 8 bases aligning to TRBD1. This CDR3 is 13 amino acids long. The junction had 1 base not matched to a gene; V was cut back by 4 bases and J by 2 bases. The germline CDR1 and CDR2 sequences are SGHAT and FQNNGV. The CDR3 spells CASSSDRAYEQYF. The CDR3 DNA follows: TGTGCCAGCAGCTCGGACAGGGCCTACGAGCAGTACTTC.

The gene calls are TRBV6-5 and TRBJ2-7, with a weak D call TRBD2 (5 bases). In germline, CDR1 is MNHEY, CDR2 SVGAGI. This CDR3 has 15 amino acids. The germline V and J ends were trimmed by 6 bases and 3 bases, with 18 bases remaining between them. CDR3 region: CASSGEGVRDYEQYF. The CDR3, as DNA: TGTGCCAGCAGCGGTGAGGGTGTTCGGGACTACGAGCAGTACTTC.

The chain employs TRBV19 and TRBJ2-2; no firm D call. Per germline, CDR1 LNHDA and CDR2 SQIVND (reference sequence). This CDR3 has 11 amino acids. V was pared by 4 bases and J by 6 bases, with 3 bases between. The CDR3 here is CASSTSGELFF. CDR3 nucleotides: TGTGCCAGTAGTACTTCCGGGGAGCTGTTTTTT.

A few counts support this clone. The rearrangement joins TRBV30 to TRBJ2-7, with 10 bases lining up with TRBD1. Germline trimming cut 2 bases from V and 4 bases from J; bases unmatched to any gene: 2. The CDR3 runs 13 residues. In germline, CDR1 is GTSNPN, CDR2 SVGIG (reference sequence). The CDR3 DNA is TGTGCCTGGAGTCCGGGACAGGGGTACGAGCAGTACTTC. Translation: CAWSPGQGYEQYF.

The J gene is TRBJ1-1, the V gene TRBV11-3; no clear D gene. The length of the CDR3 is 14 residues. V shed 3 bases and J shed 0 bases, with 8 bases lying between them. Germline CDR1 is SGHNT and CDR2 is YENEEA. The DNA of the CDR3 is TGTGCCAGCAGCTTCGGCGGGGTGAACACTGAAGCTTTCTTT. Translated: CASSFGGVNTEAFF.

V usage is TRBV4-1 and J usage is TRBJ2-1; D may be TRBD2 (7 bases). In germline, CDR1 is MGHRA, CDR2 YSYEKL. The CDR3 runs to 15 residues. Trimming shortened V by 3 bases and J by 7 bases, and 16 bases separated the two germline ends. CDR3 in DNA: TGCGCCAGCAGCCAGGAAGGGGGGGTAGGGAATGAGCAGTTCTTC. The encoded protein is CASSQEGGVGNEQFF.

On this clone: The sample holds other DNA sequences that translate to the same CDR3. This sequence joins TRBV29-1 and TRBJ2-7; perhaps TRBD2 as D (5 bases). V was clipped by 0 bases and J by 0 bases, with 12 bases between them. The germline gives CDR1 SQVTM, CDR2 ANQGSEA. CDR3 length: 15 residues. The CDR3 bases are TGCAGCGTTGAAGACGGCGGGCGAAGCTCCTACGAGCAGTACTTC. Residues: CSVEDGGRSSYEQYF.

This clone is a singleton in its sample. The chain carries TRBV6-1 and TRBJ2-7; 8 nucleotides agree with TRBD1. V was pared by 9 bases and J by 7 bases, with 5 bases of the junction left unmatched. The germline CDR1 and CDR2 sequences are MNHNS and SASEGT. The CDR3 extends over 11 amino acids. CDR3 nucleotide sequence: TGTGCCAGTAGGACAGGGCGGGAGCAGTACTTC. It yields the protein CASRTGREQYF.

The gene calls are TRBV14 and TRBJ2-3, with D unresolved. Trimming took 2 bases from V and 2 from J, leaving 11 bases between them. From germline, CDR1 is SGHDN and CDR2 FVKESK. This CDR3 comprises 15 residues. CDR3 amino acids: CASSQMRSPTDTQYF. The CDR3 nucleotides read TGTGCCAGCAGCCAAATGCGGTCCCCCACAGATACGCAGTATTTT.

The V call is TRBV28, the J call TRBJ1-2, with a weak D call TRBD1 (5 bases). From germline, CDR1 is MDHEN and CDR2 SYDVKM. The length of the CDR3 is 12 residues. The V end was cut by 5 bases, the J end by 5 bases, with 9 bases between. The CDR3 bases are TGTGCCAGCAGTAGCAGGGATTATGGCTACACCTTC. Encoded protein: CASSSRDYGYTF.

V is TRBV13 and J is TRBJ2-7; D might be TRBD2 (6 bases). Germline V gene sequence: CDR1 PRHDT, CDR2 FYEKMQ (reference sequence). This CDR3 is built from 17 residues. V was clipped by 5 bases and J by 0 bases, with 20 bases between them. The CDR3 DNA reads TGTGCCAGCAGCCTGGTTGGCTGGGCGGGAACCTCCTACGAGCAGTACTTC. This codes for CASSLVGWAGTSYEQYF.

The V call is TRBV28, the J call TRBJ2-1, with 11 bases fitting TRBD2. This CDR3 has 16 residues. Germline CDR1 is MDHEN and CDR2 is SYDVKM. Losses at the gene ends were 6 bases for V and 0 bases for J; bases not matched to a gene: 4. The CDR3 reads CASSRSGRVSYNEQFF. The CDR3 DNA sequence: TGTGCCAGCAGCCGTAGCGGGAGGGTCTCCTACAATGAGCAGTTCTTC.

V usage is TRBV28 and J usage is TRBJ2-5; no definite D call. Looked up from germline, CDR1 is MDHEN and CDR2 is SYDVKM. The germline V and J ends were trimmed by 0 bases and 5 bases, with 10 bases remaining between them. This CDR3 contains 14 residues. The CDR3 reads CASSLWGTVETQYF. In DNA form, the CDR3 reads TGTGCCAGCAGTTTATGGGGCACGGTGGAGACCCAGTACTTC.

The gene calls are TRBV5-1 and TRBJ2-1; 8 nucleotides align to TRBD1. The length of the CDR3 is 14 residues. Losses at the gene ends were 7 bases for V and 8 bases for J; bases not matched to a gene: 11. CDR1 SGHRS and CDR2 YFSETQ come from the germline V gene. CDR3 coding DNA: TGCGCCAGCGGCATTGAGGACAGGGTCGATGAGCAGTTCTTC. Translating it yields CASGIEDRVDEQFF. Based on the CDR3 plus reference TRBV5-1 and TRBJ2-1, the full variable domain is KAGVTQTPRYLIKTRGQQVTLSCSPISGHRSVSWYQQTPGQGLQFLFEYFSETQRNKGNFPGRFSGRQFSNSRSEMNVSTLELGDSALYLCASGIEDRVDEQFFGPGTRLTVL.

This chain links TRBV5-4 with TRBJ2-3; TRBD2 matches 11 bases. Looked up from germline, CDR1 is SGHNT and CDR2 is YYREEE (reference sequence). V shed 4 bases, J shed 4 bases, and the junction held 2 bases outside the gene matches. This CDR3 comprises 14 residues. CDR3 region: CASSPLAGADTQYF. The CDR3 coding sequence is TGTGCCAGCAGCCCACTAGCGGGAGCAGATACGCAGTATTTT.